Shown below are 23 T cell receptor beta chains from a single sample sequenced in a study of blood T cell repertoires in COVID-19. Clones were read by immunoSEQ multiplex PCR, and TCRdb kept only the in-frame ones, dropping some. The sample shows 140,000 to 150,000 clones, approximately 87% of them seen only once. Sequenced material: peripheral blood. Source of these receptors: a human donor in a cohort sampled during active COVID-19.

J is TRBJ2-5 and V is TRBV9; 8 positions agree with TRBD2. V trimming: 3 bases; J trimming: 1 base; junction bases outside the gene matches: 5. The CDR3 extends over 15 amino acids. Germline-derived CDR1 and CDR2 are SGDLS and YYNGEE. The CDR3 is CASSASGLAQETQYF. CDR3 DNA: TGTGCCAGCAGCGCGTCCGGACTAGCCCAAGAGACCCAGTACTTC.

The chain links TRBV6-5 to TRBJ1-6, with 8 bases identical to TRBD1. The CDR3 extends over 14 amino acids. The trim removed 5 bases at V and 7 bases at J, leaving 4 bases unmatched. CDR1 is MNHEY, CDR2 SVGAGI, per germline. The CDR3 reads CASSLTGGNSPLHF. CDR3 DNA sequence: TGTGCCAGCAGTCTTACAGGGGGGAATTCACCCCTCCACTTT.

The chain links TRBV7-2 to TRBJ1-3; no definite D call. This CDR3 has 15 residues. Germline CDR1 is SGHTA and CDR2 is FQGNSA. Trimming cost V 1 base and J 0 bases, with 7 bases left between them. CDR3 sequence: CASSLVRNSGNTIYF. For the CDR3, the DNA is TGTGCCAGCAGCTTAGTCAGGAACTCTGGAAACACCATATATTTT.

This clone came up many times. V usage is TRBV9 and J usage is TRBJ1-2, with a possible D match to TRBD1 (6 bases). Trimming took off 7 bases at V and 4 bases at J, with 17 bases between the two ends. The V gene's germline CDR1 is SGDLS and CDR2 YYNGEE. The CDR3 loop spans 14 amino acids. CDR3 coding DNA: TGTGCCAGCCTCCGAGGGGGAAGTCCCTATGGCTACACCTTC. Its protein is CASLRGGSPYGYTF.

CDR3 coding DNA: TGTGCCAGCAGTCTCCCCCCTACGACAGGGATGGGTTCACCCCTCCACTTT. It codes for CASSLPPTTGMGSPLHF. The chain couples TRBV27 to TRBJ1-6; 7 positions match TRBD1. Germline CDR1 reads MNHEY; CDR2 reads SMNVEV (reference sequence). Trimming removed 5 bases from V and 9 bases from J; junction bases left unmatched: 16. The CDR3 runs 17 residues.

J is TRBJ2-1 and V is TRBV6-6; 10 bases match TRBD2. The germline V gene has CDR1 MNHNY and CDR2 SVGAGI (reference sequence). The CDR3 has 14 residues. Trimming cost V 8 bases and J 4 bases; bases outside gene matches: 5. Here the CDR3 reads CASELAGIYNEQFF. The CDR3 DNA reads as TGTGCCAGCGAACTAGCGGGGATATACAATGAGCAGTTCTTC.

This clone was detected only once. The chain couples TRBV3-1 (or the pseudogene TRBV3-2) to TRBJ1-2, with unresolved D. Per germline, CDR1 LGHDT and CDR2 YNNKEL (reference sequence). Trimming stripped 0 bases from V and 2 bases from J, with 7 bases between. CDR3 length equals 14 residues. CDR3 sequence reads: CASSQEAGNYGYTF. The CDR3, as DNA: TGTGCCAGCAGCCAAGAGGCAGGCAACTATGGCTACACCTTC.

This sequence joins TRBV21-1 and TRBJ1-1; the table's TRBD1 call for D was not verified on the DNA. TRBV21-1 has pseudogene status. The CDR3 is made up of 17 amino acids. In DNA form, the CDR3 reads TGTGCCAGCAGTAACCGGACCGGACAGGGGGCCTATACTGAAGCTTTCTTT. Encoded protein: CASSNRTGQGAYTEAFF.

This clone was detected a few times. The chain recombines TRBV25-1 with TRBJ1-2; possibly TRBD1 for D (5 bases). Deletions cut 7 bases from V and 5 bases from J, with 8 bases between. The CDR3 has 11 amino acids. The V gene's germline CDR1 is MGHDK and CDR2 SYGVNS. CDR3 DNA sequence: TGTGCCAGCACCGGGGGTTATGGCTACACCTTC. Amino acids: CASTGGYGYTF.

The V call is TRBV5-1, the J call TRBJ1-3, with no clear D. The germline CDR1 and CDR2 sequences are SGHRS and YFSETQ. V shed 0 bases and J shed 2 bases, with 12 bases lying between them. The CDR3 consists of 16 residues. The CDR3 sequence: CASSLAPYYTGNTIYF. CDR3 nucleotide sequence: TGCGCCAGCAGCTTGGCCCCCTATTATACTGGAAACACCATATATTTT. The entire variable domain, with the rest obtained from reference TRBV5-1 and TRBJ1-3, is as follows: KAGVTQTPRYLIKTRGQQVTLSCSPISGHRSVSWYQQTPGQGLQFLFEYFSETQRNKGNFPGRFSGRQFSNSRSEMNVSTLELGDSALYLCASSLAPYYTGNTIYFGEGSWLTVV.

The CDR3 protein is CANIQGIGTEAFF. The CDR3 DNA reads as TGTGCCAACATCCAGGGCATTGGGACTGAAGCTTTCTTT. The chain combines TRBV2 with TRBJ1-1, with a possible D match to TRBD1 (5 bases). V was trimmed by 10 bases and J by 5 bases, leaving 17 bases between them. Germline V gene lookup returns CDR1 SNHLY and CDR2 FYNNEI. This CDR3 is 13 amino acids long.

This chain joins TRBV19 and TRBJ2-3; D may be TRBD2 (6 bases). Germline CDR1 and CDR2: LNHDA and SQIVND (reference sequence). Trimming pared 1 base from V and 0 bases from J, leaving 8 bases between. This CDR3 has 15 amino acids. CDR3 protein: CASSIGGLSTDTQYF. The CDR3 DNA sequence: TGTGCCAGTAGTATAGGTGGACTAAGCACAGATACGCAGTATTTT.

The genes are TRBV25-1 and TRBJ1-2; TRBD1 might be the D (6 bases). Germline CDR1 and CDR2: MGHDK and SYGVNS. V lost 4 bases to trimming and J lost 6 bases, with 15 bases between them. The CDR3 is made up of 14 amino acids. CDR3 amino acids: CASSGEQGNHGYTF. For the CDR3, the DNA is TGTGCCAGCAGTGGAGAACAGGGAAATCATGGCTACACCTTC.

The chain combines TRBV5-1 with TRBJ2-3; the match to TRBD2 covers 7 bases. Trimming at V came to 4 bases and at J to 1 base, leaving 6 bases not matched to a gene. The CDR3 contains 15 residues. Germline values: CDR1 SGHRS, CDR2 YFSETQ. CDR3 protein: CASSTLAGGTDTQYF. The CDR3, as DNA: TGCGCCAGCAGCACCTTGGCGGGGGGCACAGATACGCAGTATTTT.

The chain couples TRBV19 to TRBJ2-2; TRBD1 agrees at 7 bases. V trimming: 1 base; J trimming: 3 bases; junction bases outside the gene matches: 8. Germline V lookup: CDR1 LNHDA, CDR2 SQIVND (reference sequence). The CDR3 is made up of 17 amino acids. CDR3 nucleotide sequence: TGTGCCAGTAGTATAGTTAGAGACAGGGTGGACACCGGGGAGCTGTTTTTT. Encoded protein: CASSIVRDRVDTGELFF.

The chain carries TRBV9 and TRBJ2-2, with TRBD2 matching over 16 bases. The CDR3 loop spans 16 amino acids. J gave up 10 bases and V 1 base, and 4 bases lay outside the gene matches. From germline, CDR1 is SGDLS and CDR2 YYNGEE. CDR3 residues: CASSVSGTSGREELFF. CDR3 DNA: TGTGCCAGCAGCGTATCTGGGACTAGCGGGAGGGAGGAGCTGTTTTTT.

V and J are TRBV18 and TRBJ1-1, with 7 positions matching TRBD1. The J segment lost 6 bases and the V segment lost 1 base, leaving 5 bases of the junction unmatched. The CDR3 is made up of 14 amino acids. CDR1 and CDR2 (germline): KGHSH, LQKENI. CDR3 bases: TGTGCCAGCTCACCACGGGGACAGCTGGCTGAAGCTTTCTTT. This translates into CASSPRGQLAEAFF.

This clone showed up just a few times. The V and J genes are TRBV6-2 or TRBV6-3 and TRBJ2-7; 7 bases line up with TRBD1. J was trimmed by 5 bases and V by 5 bases; bases with no gene match: 12. CDR1 is MNHEY and CDR2 is SVGEGT in the germline V gene. CDR3 length equals 15 residues. The CDR3: CASSGTHRGSHEQYF. The CDR3 nucleotides read TGTGCCAGCAGTGGCACCCACAGGGGTTCTCACGAGCAGTACTTC.

J is TRBJ2-1 and V is TRBV19; 7 bases map to TRBD2. This CDR3 is 16 amino acids long. CDR1 LNHDA and CDR2 SQIVND come from the germline V gene (reference sequence). With V trimmed by 5 bases and J by 7 bases, 14 bases remained unmatched. In DNA, the CDR3 is TGTGCCAGTAGTCAAAGAGTCCAGCGGGGTATAAATGAGCAGTTCTTC. As protein: CASSQRVQRGINEQFF. Together with reference TRBV19 and TRBJ2-1, the CDR3 gives the full variable domain: DGGITQSPKYLFRKEGQNVTLSCEQNLNHDAMYWYRQDPGQGLRLIYYSQIVNDFQKGDIAEGYSVSREKKESFPLTVTSAQKNPTAFYLCASSQRVQRGINEQFFGPGTRLTVL.

V usage is TRBV25-1 and J usage is TRBJ1-1; a weak D match, TRBD1 (5 bases). V lost 2 bases to trimming and J lost 3 bases, with 10 bases between them. The CDR3 is 14 residues long. From germline, CDR1 is MGHDK and CDR2 SYGVNS. CDR3 coding DNA: TGTGCCAGCAGTGAAGAACAGGATTACACTGAAGCTTTCTTT. Translating it yields CASSEEQDYTEAFF.

This clone appeared once. This chain links TRBV5-1 with TRBJ1-4; 10 bases are a match to TRBD1. The CDR3 is 15 residues long. V lost 4 bases to trimming and J lost 10 bases; unmatched junction nucleotides: 10. CDR1 and CDR2 (germline): SGHRS, YFSETQ. CDR3 in amino acids: CASSGPDRGLGKLFF. The CDR3 nucleotides are TGCGCCAGCAGCGGGCCTGACAGGGGGCTTGGAAAACTGTTTTTT.

The V gene is TRBV11-2, the J gene TRBJ1-4, with unresolved D. Germline V lookup: CDR1 SGHAT, CDR2 FQNNGV. Trimming took off 0 bases at V and 9 bases at J, with 8 bases between the two ends. The CDR3 consists of 13 residues. The CDR3 nucleotides read TGTGCCAGCAGCTTAGATAGAACCAAAAAACTGTTTTTT. It translates to CASSLDRTKKLFF. Supplemented by reference TRBV11-2 and TRBJ1-4, the full variable domain reads EAGVAQSPRYKIIEKRQSVAFWCNPISGHATLYWYQQILGQGPKLLIQFQNNGVVDDSQLPKDRFSAERLKGVDSTLKIQPAKLEDSAVYLCASSLDRTKKLFFGSGTQLSVL.

The chain is built from TRBV6-2 or TRBV6-3 and TRBJ2-1; D is uncertain. CDR1 and CDR2 (germline): MNHEY, SVGEGT. Trimming removed 5 bases from V and 3 bases from J, with 5 bases in between. The CDR3 extends over 12 amino acids. The CDR3 loop is CASSQVYNEQFF. Written as DNA, the CDR3 is TGTGCCAGCAGTCAGGTCTACAATGAGCAGTTCTTC.